Below are 26 T cell receptor beta chains sequenced from a single sample in a study of Tregs in tolerant kidney transplant recipients. Measured with immunoSEQ multiplex PCR; TCRdb has only the in-frame clones, and not every one. The sample lists about 240,000 clones; 80% to 85% were seen once. Sequencing input: CD4+ T cells from blood. These TCRs come from a human donor in good health.

This clone turned up a few times. The chain combines TRBV18 with TRBJ1-3; no clear D. The CDR3 is 15 residues long. In germline, CDR1 is KGHSH, CDR2 LQKENI. The V and J ends lost 3 bases and 0 bases respectively, with 9 bases between them. This CDR3 reads CASSPTDSSGNTIYF. The CDR3 DNA is TGTGCCAGCTCACCTACAGATAGCTCTGGAAACACCATATATTTT.

CDR3 sequence reads: CASSLQGVVGQPQHF. The CDR3 bases are TGTGCCAGCAGCTTACAGGGGGTGGTGGGTCAGCCCCAGCATTTT. This chain connects TRBV7-8 to TRBJ1-5; 7 positions agree with TRBD1. Germline V gene lookup returns CDR1 SGHVS and CDR2 FQNEAQ. J gave up 6 bases and V 2 bases, and 7 bases lay outside the gene matches. CDR3 length: 15 residues.

The rearrangement uses TRBV4-1 and TRBJ2-5; 9 bases are a match to TRBD1. Germline V CDR1 and CDR2: MGHRA, YSYEKL. V dropped 0 bases and J dropped 4; count of bases not matched to a gene: 9. The CDR3 has 17 residues. The DNA for the CDR3 is TGCGCCAGCAGCCAAGAGATGACAGGGGGGCCCCGAGAGACCCAGTACTTC. This encodes CASSQEMTGGPRETQYF.

J is TRBJ2-7 and V is TRBV11-1; TRBD2 agrees at 9 bases. Trimming took 6 bases from V and 4 from J; bases not matched to a gene: 7. This CDR3 comprises 14 residues. Germline CDR1 reads SGHAT; CDR2 reads FQDESV (reference sequence). Here the CDR3 reads CASSYTSGPYEQYF. CDR3 bases: TGTGCCAGCAGTTACACTAGCGGGCCATACGAGCAGTACTTC.

This chain uses TRBV4-1 with TRBJ1-2; no definite D call. Per germline, CDR1 MGHRA and CDR2 YSYEKL. V lost 2 bases and J 0 bases, leaving 19 bases between the germline ends. The CDR3 has 18 residues. The CDR3 here is CASSQLLRRTASNYGYTF. The DNA for the CDR3 is TGCGCCAGCAGCCAACTTCTCCGAAGGACTGCGTCTAACTATGGCTACACCTTC.

V is TRBV5-1 and J is TRBJ2-1; D is unresolved. The CDR3 spans 15 residues. With 0 bases removed from V and 0 bases from J, the gap between germline ends came to 7 bases. Germline-derived CDR1 and CDR2 are SGHRS and YFSETQ. The CDR3 is CASSLEMSSYNEQFF. The CDR3, as DNA: TGCGCCAGCAGCTTGGAAATGAGCTCCTACAATGAGCAGTTCTTC.

V usage is TRBV7-6 and J usage is TRBJ2-7, with TRBD1 matching over 8 bases. Germline trimming cut 5 bases from V and 3 bases from J; bases unmatched to any gene: 3. CDR3 length: 13 amino acids. The germline gives CDR1 SGHVS, CDR2 FNYEAQ. CDR3 nucleotides: TGTGCCAGCAGCGTGGGACAGGTCTACGAGCAGTACTTC. This codes for CASSVGQVYEQYF. Complete variable domain (other parts from reference TRBV7-6 and TRBJ2-7): GAGVSQSPRYKVTKRGQDVALRCDPISGHVSLYWYRQALGQGPEFLTYFNYEAQQDKSGLPNDRFSAERPEGSISTLTIQRTEQRDSAMYRCASSVGQVYEQYFGPGTRLTVT.

On this clone itself: This sample also contains other DNA sequences that code for the same CDR3. The chain couples TRBV30 to TRBJ1-1; D is uncertain. Trimming shortened V by 0 bases and J by 2 bases, and 10 bases separated the two germline ends. Germline V CDR1 and CDR2: GTSNPN, SVGIG (reference sequence). The CDR3 totals 14 residues. The CDR3 DNA sequence: TGTGCCTGGAGTGTAAGTGGAGTTAACACTGAAGCTTTCTTT. Encoded protein: CAWSVSGVNTEAFF.

V is TRBV2 and J is TRBJ2-6; D ambiguous. V was cut by 6 bases and J by 0 bases, with 9 bases left in between. The V gene's germline CDR1 is SNHLY and CDR2 FYNNEI. The CDR3 is 15 amino acids. The CDR3 region has the DNA TGTGCCAGCAGCTACCTGGGCTCTGGGGCCAACGTCCTGACTTTC. Residues: CASSYLGSGANVLTF. Full variable domain (missing parts from reference TRBV2 and TRBJ2-6): EPEVTQTPSHQVTQMGQEVILRCVPISNHLYFYWYRQILGQKVEFLVSFYNNEISEKSEIFDDQFSVERPDGSNFTLKIRSTKLEDSAMYFCASSYLGSGANVLTFGAGSRLTVL.

This rearrangement joins TRBV7-9 to TRBJ1-2; D is perhaps TRBD1 (5 bases). The germline gives CDR1 SEHNR, CDR2 FQNEAQ (reference sequence). This CDR3 is 18 amino acids long. The V and J ends lost 2 bases and 5 bases respectively, with 24 bases between them. CDR3 loop: CASSLTGAPRRRGYGYTF. The DNA for the CDR3 is TGTGCCAGCAGCTTAACCGGTGCCCCCAGGAGGAGGGGTTATGGCTACACCTTC.

The gene calls are TRBV5-4 and TRBJ2-5; possibly TRBD1 for D (6 bases). The germline V gene encodes CDR1 SGHNT and CDR2 YYREEE (reference sequence). Deletions cut 3 bases from V and 0 bases from J, with 9 bases between. The CDR3 has 14 residues. The chain's CDR3 is CASSWRTDQETQYF. DNA of the CDR3: TGTGCCAGCAGCTGGAGGACAGACCAAGAGACCCAGTACTTC.

V gene TRBV14 combines with J gene TRBJ2-5; the D gene could be TRBD1 or TRBD2 (6 bases each). Germline-derived CDR1 and CDR2 are SGHDN and FVKESK. The length of the CDR3 is 12 residues. With 1 base removed from V and 12 bases from J, the gap between germline ends came to 12 bases. In DNA form, the CDR3 reads TGTGCCAGCAGCCAAGTGGGGGGCACGGAGTACTTC. It specifies CASSQVGGTEYF.

The chain employs TRBV7-2 and TRBJ1-6, with D hard to call. CDR1 SGHTA and CDR2 FQGNSA come from the germline V gene. Deletions cut 3 bases from V and 8 bases from J, with 8 bases between. This CDR3 contains 13 residues. CDR3 sequence: CASSFFADSPLHF. The CDR3 DNA sequence: TGTGCCAGCAGCTTCTTCGCGGATTCACCCCTCCACTTT.

The V and J genes are TRBV5-1 and TRBJ1-1; D perhaps matches TRBD1 (5 bases). Germline V CDR1 and CDR2: SGHRS, YFSETQ. V was cut by 5 bases and J by 1 base, with 12 bases left in between. The CDR3 length is 14 residues. The CDR3 sequence is CASRPGPRNTEAFF. The CDR3 DNA sequence: TGCGCCAGCAGGCCGGGACCCAGGAACACTGAAGCTTTCTTT.

The rearrangement links TRBV19 to TRBJ2-7; TRBD2 aligns across 12 bases. With 6 bases clipped from V and 2 bases from J, the junction kept 2 bases outside the gene matches. Germline V lookup: CDR1 LNHDA, CDR2 SQIVND (reference sequence). The CDR3 runs 14 residues. The CDR3 loop reads CASRTSGGPYEQYF. The DNA of the CDR3 is TGTGCCAGTAGGACTAGCGGGGGTCCCTACGAGCAGTACTTC.

This clone came up once. The rearrangement joins TRBV4-1 to TRBJ2-4; perhaps TRBD2 as D (6 bases). The CDR3 is made up of 19 amino acids. The germline V and J ends were trimmed by 1 base and 0 bases, with 19 bases remaining between them. CDR1 MGHRA and CDR2 YSYEKL come from the germline V gene. CDR3 amino acids: CASSQGRGAGTLAKNIQYF. The CDR3 coding sequence is TGCGCCAGCAGCCAAGGGAGAGGTGCGGGAACTTTAGCCAAAAACATTCAGTACTTC.

For this clone: Additional DNA sequences in this sample encode the identical CDR3. This rearrangement joins TRBV19 to TRBJ2-3; no clear D. This CDR3 comprises 13 residues. Per germline, CDR1 LNHDA and CDR2 SQIVND (reference sequence). Between the trimmed V and J ends, which lost 5 bases and 2 bases, there was a span of 8 bases. The CDR3 nucleotides read TGTGCCAGTAGTCTCCGTCCCACAGATACGCAGTATTTT. Translated: CASSLRPTDTQYF.

The CDR3, as DNA: TGTGCCAGCAGTGAAGAACAGGGGGCCTATGGCTACACCTTC. Translating it yields CASSEEQGAYGYTF. The chain couples TRBV6-1 to TRBJ1-2, with 9 bases matching TRBD1. The CDR3 consists of 14 residues. From germline, CDR1 is MNHNS and CDR2 SASEGT. V gave up 1 base and J gave up 4 bases; unmatched junction bases: 1.

The rearrangement uses TRBV7-6 and TRBJ1-3, with TRBD1 identical over 8 bases. The germline V gene has CDR1 SGHVS and CDR2 FNYEAQ. The trim removed 5 bases at V and 4 bases at J, leaving 13 bases unmatched. The CDR3 runs to 17 residues. The CDR3 loop reads CASSLLSGGAKGNTIYF. The CDR3 DNA sequence: TGTGCCAGCAGCCTCCTATCAGGGGGCGCGAAGGGAAACACCATATATTTT.

The chain combines TRBV6-1 with TRBJ1-3; TRBD1 aligns across 8 bases. V lost 6 bases, J lost 4 bases, and 5 bases stayed unmatched. Germline loops: CDR1 MNHNS, CDR2 SASEGT. This CDR3 has 14 residues. CDR3 nucleotides: TGTGCCAGCAGAAAGGACAGGGACGGAAACACCATATATTTT. Translated, it gives CASRKDRDGNTIYF.

The rearrangement joins TRBV14 to TRBJ1-1, with D possibly matching TRBD1 (6 bases). The germline V gene has CDR1 SGHDN and CDR2 FVKESK. This CDR3 has 15 residues. Trimming removed 1 base at V and 5 bases at J, with 14 bases between. Written as DNA, the CDR3 is TGTGCCAGCAGCCAAGGAGGAAACAGGGAGACTGAAGCTTTCTTT. It encodes CASSQGGNRETEAFF.

This clone was recorded a few times. The chain carries TRBV5-1 and TRBJ1-3; 8 nucleotides agree with TRBD1. Trimming cost V 3 bases and J 3 bases; bases outside gene matches: 5. This CDR3 spans 15 amino acids. Germline CDR1 SGHRS, CDR2 YFSETQ. CDR3 sequence reads: CASSYDRGSGNTIYF. CDR3 nucleotides: TGCGCCAGCAGCTACGACAGGGGCAGTGGAAACACCATATATTTT.

V usage is TRBV7-9 and J usage is TRBJ1-1; 7 positions match TRBD1. Per the germline V gene, CDR1 is SEHNR and CDR2 is FQNEAQ (reference sequence). The CDR3 extends over 15 amino acids. With 5 bases clipped from V and 1 base from J, the junction kept 7 bases outside the gene matches. The CDR3 loop reads CASSRGQVPNTEAFF. The CDR3 DNA reads as TGTGCCAGCAGCCGAGGACAGGTTCCGAACACTGAAGCTTTCTTT. The full variable domain, completed using reference TRBV7-9 and TRBJ1-1, is DTGVSQNPRHKITKRGQNVTFRCDPISEHNRLYWYRQTLGQGPEFLTYFQNEAQLEKSRLLSDRFSAERPKGSFSTLEIQRTEQGDSAMYLCASSRGQVPNTEAFFGQGTRLTVV.

J is TRBJ1-5 and V is TRBV9; D is ambiguous. The CDR3 spans 13 residues. Trimming shortened V by 0 bases and J by 3 bases, and 4 bases separated the two germline ends. Germline CDR1 reads SGDLS; CDR2 reads YYNGEE. The CDR3 bases are TGTGCCAGCAGCGTAGGAGTCAATCAGCCCCAGCATTTT. As protein: CASSVGVNQPQHF.

The chain is built from TRBV9 and TRBJ2-5; 10 bases are a match to TRBD2. The germline gives CDR1 SGDLS, CDR2 YYNGEE. V shed 4 bases and J 7 bases; nucleotides not matched to a gene: 7. The CDR3 length is 14 residues. CDR3 amino acids: CASSLSGGLGTQYF. As DNA, the CDR3 is TGTGCCAGCAGCCTTAGCGGGGGGTTGGGGACCCAGTACTTC.

The rearrangement joins TRBV30 to TRBJ2-5; D unclear. V lost 1 base, J lost 4 bases, and 13 bases lay in between. The CDR3 totals 14 residues. The germline CDR1 and CDR2 sequences are GTSNPN and SVGIG (reference sequence). The CDR3 here is CAWSGPPKGETQYF. The CDR3 nucleotides read TGTGCCTGGAGTGGACCCCCTAAGGGAGAGACCCAGTACTTC.